Below are 14 T cell receptor beta chains sequenced from a single sample in a study of blood T cell repertoires in COVID-19. The protocol was immunoSEQ multiplex PCR, while the TCRdb copy is restricted to in-frame clones and leaves out a portion. This sample has some 300,000 clones; under 90% occur once, and the top ten carry less than 3%. Sequencing was done on a sample of PBMCs or T cells enriched from blood (not recorded which). These receptors came from a woman aged 45-65 years who had been exposed to COVID-19.

The genes are TRBV5-1 and TRBJ1-1; D is possibly TRBD1 (6 bases). Trimming removed 6 bases at V and 1 base at J, with 13 bases between. Germline CDR1 is SGHRS and CDR2 is YFSETQ. The length of the CDR3 is 14 residues. The CDR3 nucleotides are TGCGCCAGCACTACCGGGACAACGAACACTGAAGCTTTCTTT. This sequence encodes CASTTGTTNTEAFF.

The V gene is TRBV2, the J gene TRBJ2-5, with D possibly TRBD2 on 7 matching bases. V was pared by 10 bases and J by 5 bases, with 20 bases between. The CDR3 loop spans 14 amino acids. The germline gives CDR1 SNHLY, CDR2 FYNNEI. CDR3 protein: CATIPGGAGETQYF. CDR3 bases: TGTGCCACCATCCCTGGGGGGGCCGGGGAGACCCAGTACTTC.

This clone was detected a few times. This chain connects TRBV27 to TRBJ1-1, with 9 bases lining up with TRBD1. Germline values: CDR1 MNHEY, CDR2 SMNVEV (reference sequence). CDR3 length: 12 amino acids. CDR3 in amino acids: CGTGTGTTEAFF. DNA for the CDR3: TGTGGAACCGGGACAGGGACCACTGAAGCTTTCTTT.

The chain joins TRBV7-9 to TRBJ2-5; weak D call: TRBD2 (5 bases). This CDR3 has 14 residues. Germline assignment: CDR1 SEHNR and CDR2 FQNEAQ (reference sequence). The V gene lost 7 bases and the J gene lost 4 bases, with 16 bases spanning the gap. DNA for the CDR3: TGTGCCAGCACCCCCCCCGGAGGTCGAGAGACCCAGTACTTC. This translates into CASTPPGGRETQYF.

The CDR3 DNA is TGTGCCAGCGATCGGACAGGTGCAACCCTGTTAGGGGAGCAGTACTTC. Protein: CASDRTGATLLGEQYF. This chain connects TRBV9 to TRBJ2-7; TRBD1 matches at 7 bases. Looked up from germline, CDR1 is SGDLS and CDR2 is YYNGEE. The CDR3 is made up of 16 amino acids. V shed 7 bases, J shed 7 bases, and the junction held 20 bases outside the gene matches.

The V and J genes are TRBV5-1 and TRBJ2-1; 8 positions match TRBD1. In germline, CDR1 is SGHRS, CDR2 YFSETQ. The junction had 5 bases not matched to a gene; V was cut back by 1 base and J by 5 bases. The CDR3 is 15 amino acids. The CDR3 DNA follows: TGCGCCAGCAGCTTGCAGGGACAGGTCAACAATGAGCAGTTCTTC. This sequence encodes CASSLQGQVNNEQFF.

The V call is TRBV15, the J call TRBJ2-5; D ambiguous. The ends were cut back, 1 base at V and 5 bases at J, with 14 bases in the middle. CDR1 is LNHNV, CDR2 YYDKDF, per germline (reference sequence). The CDR3 extends over 15 amino acids. This CDR3 is CATSRGRSVVETQYF. The CDR3 DNA reads TGTGCCACCAGCAGAGGTAGGAGCGTAGTCGAGACCCAGTACTTC.

The chain uses TRBV7-2 and TRBJ2-2; TRBD2 is a possible D gene (5 bases). The CDR3 sequence is 14 residues long. Germline V CDR1 and CDR2: SGHTA, FQGNSA. Trimming left V 5 bases short and J 7 bases short, with 14 bases between. The CDR3, as DNA: TGTGCCAGCAGCCCCGGACTCCTGGTCGGGGAGCTGTTTTTT. The encoded protein is CASSPGLLVGELFF.

The CDR3 loop is CASSPTGGATHNEQFF. The CDR3 nucleotides read TGTGCCAGCAGCCCTACCGGCGGGGCCACCCACAATGAGCAGTTCTTC. The rearrangement joins TRBV7-6 to TRBJ2-1, with a weak D call TRBD2 (6 bases). Trimming left V 5 bases short and J 5 bases short, with 19 bases between. Germline V gene sequence: CDR1 SGHVS, CDR2 FNYEAQ. The CDR3 has 16 amino acids.

The chain uses TRBV6-5 and TRBJ1-2; 9 bases agree with TRBD1. V was clipped by 6 bases and J by 5 bases; unmatched bases: 10. This CDR3 is 15 amino acids long. Looked up from germline, CDR1 is MNHEY and CDR2 is SVGAGI. This CDR3 is CASSARTGEGYGYTF. The CDR3 DNA reads as TGTGCCAGCAGCGCCAGGACAGGGGAGGGTTATGGCTACACCTTC.

The CDR3 protein is CASRTNGQENTEAFF. The CDR3 DNA follows: TGTGCCAGCCGGACAAACGGACAGGAGAACACTGAAGCTTTCTTT. This chain connects TRBV28 to TRBJ1-1; 7 bases agree with TRBD1. The V gene's germline CDR1 is MDHEN and CDR2 SYDVKM. After removal of 8 bases from V and 1 base from J, the junction contained 10 bases not matched to a gene. The CDR3 consists of 15 residues.

J is TRBJ2-1 and V is TRBV6-5; 9 nucleotides match TRBD2. Per germline, CDR1 MNHEY and CDR2 SVGAGI. Trimming removed 8 bases from V and 7 bases from J; junction bases left unmatched: 12. The CDR3 covers 15 residues. CDR3 protein: CASGFSTSGNNEQFF. The CDR3 nucleotides read TGTGCCAGCGGCTTTTCGACTAGCGGTAATAATGAGCAGTTCTTC.

This clone was recorded only once. The V gene is TRBV7-2, the J gene TRBJ2-6, with TRBD1 identical over 8 bases. The CDR3 loop spans 16 amino acids. After removal of 2 bases from V and 4 bases from J, the junction contained 4 bases not matched to a gene. In germline, CDR1 is SGHTA, CDR2 FQGNSA. DNA of the CDR3: TGTGCCAGCAGCTTACACAGGGGGGCCGGGGCCAACGTCCTGACTTTC. Encoded protein: CASSLHRGAGANVLTF. Complete variable domain (other parts from reference TRBV7-2 and TRBJ2-6): GAGVSQSPSNKVTEKGKDVELRCDPISGHTALYWYRQSLGQGLEFLIYFQGNSAPDKSGLPSDRFSAERTGGSVSTLTIQRTQQEDSAVYLCASSLHRGAGANVLTFGAGSRLTVL.

The chain carries TRBV24-1 and TRBJ2-1; D unresolved. CDR1 is KGHDR, CDR2 SFDVKD, per germline. Trimming cost V 1 base and J 0 bases, with 12 bases left between them. This CDR3 contains 17 residues. CDR3 residues: CATSDLPTRSSYNEQFF. The DNA for the CDR3 is TGTGCCACCAGTGATTTACCGACAAGAAGCTCCTACAATGAGCAGTTCTTC.